This entry concerns a single TCR beta chain. Per the study methods: By means of reference gene primer amplification, nucleated cell counts were estimated. The method was immunoSEQ multiplex PCR; TCRdb's version includes in-frame clones alone and lacks a portion of them. The DNA gave D and trimming, while V, J and clone size come from that table. The profile shows about 250,000 clones, around 88% of them singletons. This sample was taken from a study of blood T cell repertoires in COVID-19. Across the study: Samples of COVID-19 (acute and convalescent) were obtained from the United States, Italy and Spain. The cDNA or gDNA used as material had been derived from T cells, B-cell-depleted T cells, or PBMCs.

This CDR3 has 12 amino acids. Per germline, CDR1 MNHEY and CDR2 SVGAGI. Trimming stripped 6 bases from V and 6 bases from J, with 12 bases between. V usage is TRBV6-5 and J usage is TRBJ2-7; D is uncertain. This clonotype originated in an elderly man with acute or convalescent COVID-19. Sequencing was performed on peripheral blood. CDR3 amino acids: CASSSWASEQYF. For the CDR3, the DNA is TGTGCCAGCAGCTCTTGGGCATCCGAGCAGTACTTC.